This entry is about one T cell receptor (beta chain). It lacks a known antigen. Base quality data are lacking; no much larger clone is found one base away. This record belongs to a study of cytomegalovirus exposure and HLA in healthy donors (dated by TCRdb to 2016 to 2017). Regarding the complete study: According to a later analysis, one platform produced both the 100 to 150 validation repertoires and the 666 repertoires of the first cohort. The study aimed to test whether cataloging public T cell receptors could reveal signatures of past pathogen exposure. In addition to the first cohort of around 670 subjects, a separate validation cohort of approximately 130 different subjects was used. To predict cytomegalovirus infection status, the study brought together high-throughput TCR immunosequencing, statistical association of individual TCRs with disease status, and machine learning.

Library preparation employed the immunoSEQ multiplex PCR assay. The paper's data handling went like this. A statistical classification framework was developed to diagnose cytomegalovirus status using the catalog of TCR beta chain sequences. The table comes from immuneACCESS by way of TCRdb, which keeps in-frame sequences with V and J called. Part of the clones is missing from these tables; in studies checked, under half for an unresolved V gene and the rest for unknown reasons. V and J calls and clone size are as listed in that table; D and trimming were resolved from the DNA. The sample has approximately 140,000 clones on record, roughly nine tenths of them singletons. Together, the top ten hold nearly 3% of the sample. Separate from the approximately 690-subject first cohort, the validation cohort of 95 to 150 subjects was the group to which the donors belonged. General conclusions and limits of the study: The classifier was reported to diagnose cytomegalovirus status with high specificity and sensitivity in both the original and validation cohorts. The study listed approximately 150 TCR beta chains as associated with cytomegalovirus. Most TCR sequences were seen in very few donors, while some public TCRs were found in many individuals. A later analysis lacked HLA typing for the validation cohort, so it scored co-occurrence in that cohort across all 130 or so repertoires. A few of the identified cytomegalovirus-associated TCR beta chains were confirmed in vitro to be specific for cytomegalovirus antigens. Subsequent analysis determined that TCRs grouped into clusters in the first cohort also showed a tendency toward co-occurrence across the roughly 110 validation repertoires, and roughly 94% of cluster scores exceeded 0. The authors suggested that the approach could potentially be extended to other disease states and immunological phenotypes.

CDR1 and CDR2 were assigned from the germline V gene as SGDLS and YYNGEE. Inclusive of the bounding cysteine and phenylalanine, the CDR3 is 13 residues long. CDR3 DNA is the only sequence kept; it has 39 bases, read in frame from the first base. V is trimmed back by 2 bases and J by 8 bases, and the junction contains 5 bases that no gene match accounts for. The sequence was obtained from a man aged 18 to 30 in good health and CMV-seronegative. Here the chain combines TRBV9 and TRBJ1-2, with TRBD1 identical over 8 junction bases. The specimen was PBMCs. The CDR3 protein is CASSVSGGSGYTF. The DNA sequence follows: TGTGCCAGCAGCGTTTCAGGGGGCAGCGGCTACACCTTC.